This is a list of T cell receptor beta chains from one sample in a study of T cells in Graves' hyperthyroidism and ophthalmopathy. MiXCR, run by TCRdb on the multiplex PCR reads, gives a single entry per CDR3 protein. The sample comprises about 50,000 distinct CDR3 sequences, approximately 50% of which are singletons, and under 15% rests with the top ten. Source material: blood. These receptors were obtained from a woman in her 30s with Graves' ophthalmopathy. Each CDR3 is given with its conserved first and last residue. The order of the fields is CDR3 length, J gene, D gene, clone size, V gene, CDR3 DNA, CDR3 protein. A D gene is named only where the DNA matches it firmly. Expanded clones get a size class; other rows say once, few or many, or leave the size out.

len: 16
j_gene: TRBJ1-4
d_gene: TRBD1
abundance: many
v_gene: TRBV6-1
CDR3nt: TGTGCCAGCAGTGAAGGAATGACAGGGGTTAATGAAAAACTGTTTTTT
CDR3aa: CASSEGMTGVNEKLFF

len: 17
j_gene: TRBJ2-6
d_gene: NA
abundance: few
v_gene: TRBV28
CDR3nt: TGTGCCAGCAGTTTATGGGGAGGGGGCTCTGGGGCCAACGTCCTGACTTTC
CDR3aa: CASSLWGGGSGANVLTF

len: 15
j_gene: TRBJ2-3
d_gene: NA
abundance: NA
v_gene: TRBV7-9
CDR3nt: TGTGCCAGCAGCAAACCGGGACACTCCACAGATACGCAGTATTTT
CDR3aa: CASSKPGHSTDTQYF

len: 13
j_gene: TRBJ2-2
d_gene: NA
abundance: NA
v_gene: TRBV14
CDR3nt: TGTGCCAGCAGCCAAGATTGGCCTGGGGAGCTGTTTTTT
CDR3aa: CASSQDWPGELFF

len: 14
j_gene: TRBJ2-7
d_gene: TRBD1
abundance: once
v_gene: TRBV6-5
CDR3nt: TGTGCCAGCAGCCCCGGGACAGGAGCCGACGGGCAGTACTTC
CDR3aa: CASSPGTGADGQYF

len: 11
j_gene: TRBJ1-1
d_gene: NA
abundance: NA
v_gene: TRBV9
CDR3nt: TGTGCCAGCAGCGTAGGGGCTGAAGCTTTCTTT
CDR3aa: CASSVGAEAFF

len: 16
j_gene: TRBJ2-5
d_gene: TRBD1
abundance: NA
v_gene: TRBV11-2
CDR3nt: TGTGCCAGCAGCAATTCGGGACAGGGCCACCAAGAGACCCAGTACTTC
CDR3aa: CASSNSGQGHQETQYF

len: 15
j_gene: TRBJ1-6
d_gene: TRBD1
abundance: many
v_gene: TRBV28
CDR3nt: TGTGCCAGCAGAACAATACAGGGGGCCTCATCACCCCTCCACTTT
CDR3aa: CASRTIQGASSPLHF

len: 15
j_gene: TRBJ2-1
d_gene: NA
abundance: NA
v_gene: TRBV25-1
CDR3nt: NA
CDR3aa: CACSARRGTVHEQFF

len: 13
j_gene: TRBJ2-7
d_gene: TRBD2
abundance: medium-sized
v_gene: TRBV20-1
CDR3nt: TGCAGTGCTAGGGGCGGGAGCCACTACGAGCAGTACTTC
CDR3aa: CSARGGSHYEQYF

len: 16
j_gene: TRBJ2-5
d_gene: NA
abundance: medium-sized
v_gene: TRBV29-1
CDR3nt: TGCAGCGTTGACGGGGGAAAGGAGGGGCCCCCCGAGACCCAGTACTTC
CDR3aa: CSVDGGKEGPPETQYF

len: 15
j_gene: TRBJ2-7
d_gene: TRBD2
abundance: NA
v_gene: TRBV6-5
CDR3nt: TGTGCCAGCAGTTACTCGGGACTAGCGGAGTACGAGCAGTACTTC
CDR3aa: CASSYSGLAEYEQYF

len: 15
j_gene: TRBJ1-1
d_gene: NA
abundance: NA
v_gene: TRBV10-2
CDR3nt: TGCGCCAGCAGTGAGTGGGGGGCTCAGGATACTGAAGCTTTCTTT
CDR3aa: CASSEWGAQDTEAFF

len: 13
j_gene: TRBJ1-6
d_gene: NA
abundance: NA
v_gene: TRBV6-2/TRBV6-3
CDR3nt: TGTGCCAGCAGTCGGTCCCTGGGTTCACCCCTCCACTTT
CDR3aa: CASSRSLGSPLHF

len: 14
j_gene: TRBJ1-2
d_gene: NA
abundance: many
v_gene: TRBV20-1
CDR3nt: TGCAGTGCTAGTGCCCTCCGAGGCTTCGTGGGCTACACCTTC
CDR3aa: CSASALRGFVGYTF

len: 19
j_gene: TRBJ1-5
d_gene: NA
abundance: many
v_gene: TRBV20-1
CDR3nt: TGCAGTGCTAGACAACGGGCGGGGGGCGGTAATATCGGCAATCAGCCCCAGCATTTT
CDR3aa: CSARQRAGGGNIGNQPQHF

len: 15
j_gene: TRBJ2-3
d_gene: TRBD1
abundance: NA
v_gene: TRBV20-1
CDR3nt: TGCAGTGCTAGAGATGACAGGGACGCCGACAATGAGCAGTATTTT
CDR3aa: CSARDDRDADNEQYF

len: 15
j_gene: TRBJ2-3
d_gene: TRBD2
abundance: many
v_gene: TRBV10-3
CDR3nt: TGTGCCATCAGGACTAGCGGGACTAGCACAGATACGCAGTATTTT
CDR3aa: CAIRTSGTSTDTQYF

len: 13
j_gene: TRBJ2-3
d_gene: NA
abundance: NA
v_gene: TRBV19
CDR3nt: TGTGCCACCGGGTGGGGAAGCACAGATACGCAGTATTTT
CDR3aa: CATGWGSTDTQYF

len: 15
j_gene: TRBJ2-2
d_gene: NA
abundance: many
v_gene: TRBV9
CDR3nt: TGTGCCAGCAGCACGGAAGGGGCGGGATCCGGGGAGCTGTTTTTT
CDR3aa: CASSTEGAGSGELFF

len: 14
j_gene: TRBJ2-2
d_gene: NA
abundance: once
v_gene: TRBV24-1
CDR3nt: TGTGCCACCAGTGAGCCAGCGAACACCGGGGAGCTGTTTTTT
CDR3aa: CATSEPANTGELFF

len: 14
j_gene: TRBJ1-5
d_gene: TRBD1
abundance: NA
v_gene: TRBV18
CDR3nt: TGTGCCAGCTCACCCGGGACAGCTAATCAGCCCCAGCATTTT
CDR3aa: CASSPGTANQPQHF

len: 14
j_gene: TRBJ1-5
d_gene: NA
abundance: few
v_gene: TRBV20-1
CDR3nt: TGCAGTGCTAGTCGGGGGACTACGACTAAGCCCCAGCATTTT
CDR3aa: CSASRGTTTKPQHF

len: 17
j_gene: TRBJ1-5
d_gene: NA
abundance: many
v_gene: TRBV28
CDR3nt: TGTGCCAGCAGTCCTCGGGTCGGCAGATTGAACAATCAGCCCCAGCATTTT
CDR3aa: CASSPRVGRLNNQPQHF

len: 13
j_gene: TRBJ2-2
d_gene: TRBD1
abundance: many
v_gene: TRBV7-2
CDR3nt: TGTGCCAGCAGCTCCCAGGGGGCCGGGGAGCTGTTTTTT
CDR3aa: CASSSQGAGELFF

len: 12
j_gene: TRBJ2-2
d_gene: NA
abundance: NA
v_gene: TRBV20-1
CDR3nt: TGCAGTGCTCGCAGGAGGCAAGGGGAGCTGTTTTTT
CDR3aa: CSARRRQGELFF

len: 16
j_gene: TRBJ2-7
d_gene: TRBD2
abundance: NA
v_gene: TRBV20-1
CDR3nt: TGCAGTGCTAGGCCGGGACTAGCGGAGCAGATCTACGAGCAGTACTTC
CDR3aa: CSARPGLAEQIYEQYF

len: 16
j_gene: TRBJ1-6
d_gene: NA
abundance: many
v_gene: TRBV5-1
CDR3nt: TGCGCCAGCAGCTACGATCGCGGGGGAGGTAATTCACCCCTCCACTTT
CDR3aa: CASSYDRGGGNSPLHF

len: 16
j_gene: TRBJ2-1
d_gene: TRBD2
abundance: many
v_gene: TRBV7-3
CDR3nt: TGTGCCAGCAGCCCCCCGGGGACTAGCGTCTACAATGAGCAGTTCTTC
CDR3aa: CASSPPGTSVYNEQFF

len: 18
j_gene: TRBJ2-3
d_gene: TRBD2
abundance: many
v_gene: TRBV9
CDR3nt: TGTGCCAGCAGCGTAGTAGGCGGGAGTGGGGGGATAACAGATACGCAGTATTTT
CDR3aa: CASSVVGGSGGITDTQYF

len: 15
j_gene: TRBJ2-7
d_gene: TRBD1
abundance: many
v_gene: TRBV6-5
CDR3nt: TGTGCCAGCAGTAAAGACAGGGGCGGTTTCTACGAGCAGTACTTC
CDR3aa: CASSKDRGGFYEQYF

len: 12
j_gene: TRBJ2-2
d_gene: NA
abundance: NA
v_gene: TRBV20-1
CDR3nt: TGCAGTGCCCGACAGAGGACCGGGGAGCTGTTTTTT
CDR3aa: CSARQRTGELFF

len: 11
j_gene: TRBJ1-5
d_gene: NA
abundance: NA
v_gene: TRBV7-9
CDR3nt: TGTGCCAGCAGCTCCGGACGGAACCAGCATTTT
CDR3aa: CASSSGRNQHF

len: 13
j_gene: TRBJ2-3
d_gene: NA
abundance: NA
v_gene: TRBV6-4
CDR3nt: TGTGCCAGCAGTGTAGGGGGGACAGATACGCAGTATTTT
CDR3aa: CASSVGGTDTQYF

len: 13
j_gene: TRBJ1-6
d_gene: NA
abundance: many
v_gene: TRBV28
CDR3nt: TGTGCCAGCAGTTTAGCAAGAAATTCACCCCTCCACTTT
CDR3aa: CASSLARNSPLHF

len: 15
j_gene: TRBJ2-3
d_gene: TRBD2
abundance: many
v_gene: TRBV3-1
CDR3nt: TGTGCCAGCAGCCAAGGCGGGAGGAGGACAGATACGCAGTATTTT
CDR3aa: CASSQGGRRTDTQYF

len: 15
j_gene: TRBJ2-3
d_gene: NA
abundance: many
v_gene: TRBV5-1
CDR3nt: TGCGCCAGCAGCTTGGATGGGGTTGGCACAGATACGCAGTATTTT
CDR3aa: CASSLDGVGTDTQYF

len: 16
j_gene: TRBJ2-7
d_gene: TRBD1
abundance: NA
v_gene: TRBV2
CDR3nt: TGTGCCAGCAGTTTAAAAGCGACAGGGAGCTCCTACGAGCAGTACTTC
CDR3aa: CASSLKATGSSYEQYF

len: 17
j_gene: TRBJ1-5
d_gene: NA
abundance: many
v_gene: TRBV20-1
CDR3nt: TGCAGTGCTGGAGGGGGTACTGGGTTTATAAGCAATCAGCCCCAGCATTTT
CDR3aa: CSAGGGTGFISNQPQHF

len: 12
j_gene: TRBJ2-7
d_gene: NA
abundance: many
v_gene: TRBV28
CDR3nt: TGTGCCAGCAGTTTCATCGGGTACGAGCAGTACTTC
CDR3aa: CASSFIGYEQYF

len: 16
j_gene: TRBJ1-5
d_gene: TRBD1
abundance: NA
v_gene: TRBV10-3
CDR3nt: TGTGCCATCAGGGAAGTTCAGGGGGGACGCAATCAGCCCCAGCATTTT
CDR3aa: CAIREVQGGRNQPQHF

len: 13
j_gene: TRBJ1-5
d_gene: NA
abundance: many
v_gene: TRBV20-1
CDR3nt: TGCAGTGCTGGAGAAGATGGCAATCAGCCCCAGCATTTT
CDR3aa: CSAGEDGNQPQHF

len: 14
j_gene: TRBJ1-1
d_gene: NA
abundance: many
v_gene: TRBV20-1
CDR3nt: TGCAGTGCTAGAGCGGCCACGGGACACACTGAAGCTTTCTTT
CDR3aa: CSARAATGHTEAFF

len: 12
j_gene: TRBJ1-2
d_gene: NA
abundance: NA
v_gene: TRBV10-3
CDR3nt: TGTGCCATCAGGGGGCTATGCTATGGCTACACCTTC
CDR3aa: CAIRGLCYGYTF

len: 17
j_gene: TRBJ1-3
d_gene: NA
abundance: many
v_gene: TRBV10-3
CDR3nt: TGTGCCATCAGTGAAGGGGCAGGACCTATCTCTGGAAACACCATATATTTT
CDR3aa: CAISEGAGPISGNTIYF